This TCR beta chain was identified in a study of cytomegalovirus exposure and HLA in healthy donors. Regarding the study as a whole: For most TCR sequences rarity was the rule, although some public TCRs occurred in many donors. Sequencing depth roughly uniform across donors was assumed in presence/absence analyses. Researchers reported from a later analysis that most CMV-associated TCR beta chains appeared HLA-restricted.

For this clone: Its antigen is undetermined.

PCR employed 60 Vbeta and 13 Jbeta primers. Per the authors' pipeline: Per a later analysis, the number of unique TCR beta chains was around 80 million, of which around 9.9 million were shared. The data were produced by immunoSEQ multiplex PCR, yet TCRdb's version contains in-frame clones alone and is incomplete. V, J and clone size reflect that table, while D and trimming were determined from the DNA. The sample includes 130,000 or so clones, around 74% of them seen just once. The CDR3 loop spans 15 amino acids. Germline-derived CDR1 and CDR2 are MNHEY and SMNVEV (reference sequence). V shed 5 bases and J shed 4 bases, with 12 bases lying between them.

The sample consisted of PBMCs. The chain combines TRBV27 with TRBJ2-6, with a tentative D call TRBD2 (5 bases). The TCR originated in a man younger than 40 in good health and CMV-seronegative. The CDR3 DNA is TGTGCCAGCAGTAGCACGGGGTTGGGGGCCAACGTCCTGACTTTC. Translation: CASSSTGLGANVLTF.